This TCR beta chain was sequenced for a study of shared clonotypes between healthy human individuals. This clone was seen a single time. Germline CDR1 and CDR2: SEHNR and FQNEAQ (reference sequence). V was shortened by 3 bases and J by 6 bases, with 11 bases between the two germline ends. This CDR3 region has 14 residues. Sequenced by immunoSEQ multiplex PCR; TCRdb stores in-frame clones only, minus some. The data contain about 320,000 clones, more than 75% of them singletons. The gene calls are TRBV7-9 and TRBJ2-2; D uncertain. Sample: memory CD8+ T cells sorted from blood. Stated subset: CD45RO+ cells pooled with CCR7-negative TemRA cells. This TCR derives from a man aged 18 to 30 in good health. DNA for the CDR3: TGTGCCAGCAGCTTCCCGCCAGGCGCCGGGGAGCTGTTTTTT. Translated, it gives CASSFPPGAGELFF.